This paragraph covers one T cell receptor beta chain sequence. V lost 5 bases to trimming and J lost 11 bases, with 21 bases between them. The CDR3 has 14 amino acids. Germline CDR1 reads ENHRY; CDR2 reads SYGVKD. Measured with immunoSEQ multiplex PCR; TCRdb has only the in-frame clones, and not every one. This sample yields roughly 250,000 clones, of which about 91% are seen a single time; around 2.6% belongs to the top ten. These data originate in a study of blood T cell repertoires in COVID-19. The receptor was derived from a person under 30 with COVID-19, enrolled during active disease. This chain links TRBV10-3 with TRBJ2-5; TRBD2 might be the D (6 bases). The sample consisted of peripheral blood. The CDR3: CAISSSDFSGAQYF. Written as DNA, the CDR3 is TGTGCCATCAGTAGTAGCGATTTCTCGGGAGCACAGTACTTC.